The clone carrying this TCR beta chain was recorded once. These data originate in a study of T cell changes during pregnancy in multiple sclerosis. CDR3 length equals 11 residues. CDR1 is SQVTM and CDR2 is ANQGSEA in the germline V gene. V shed 6 bases and J shed 8 bases, with 13 bases lying between them. The data were produced by immunoSEQ multiplex PCR, yet TCRdb's version contains in-frame clones alone and is incomplete. Here the sample spans about 120,000 clones, under 95% being singletons. The receptor was derived from a female donor with multiple sclerosis, enrolled in a pregnancy study. The sample in question was peripheral blood, obtained before pregnancy. The chain uses TRBV29-1 and TRBJ1-1; D not certain. The CDR3 bases are TGCAGCGTGGAGGGTTTCAGCGAAGCTTTCTTT. This encodes CSVEGFSEAFF.